This T cell receptor beta chain was observed in a study of blood T cell repertoires in COVID-19 (dated by TCRdb to the early 2020s). Regarding the complete study: Samples covering the acute and convalescent phases of COVID-19 were provided by collaborators in the United States, Italy and Spain. The samples were drawn from two sources: the first 160 participants of the ongoing ImmuneRACE study, and fewer than 1,500 subjects contributed by 6 global collaborators. The repertoires were released in a freely available public database intended as a resource for research on the immune response to SARS-CoV-2. Deeply sampled blood TCRbeta repertoires from subjects exposed to, actively infected with, or recovered from COVID-19 were included in the dataset. The prospective study material was composed of cDNA or gDNA derived from T cells, B-cell-depleted T cells, or PBMCs. Sample metadata almost always included a de-identified subject ID, COVID-19 status, age in years and sex. HLA class I and class II types, where available, came from metadata supplied by the sample provider rather than from assay-based typing.

Each collaborating institution followed its own protocols to collect whole blood in K2EDTA tubes. For TCRbeta analysis, collaborators shipped samples in one of three forms: frozen whole blood, isolated PBMCs, or DNA extracted from either of those sample types. The research as a whole found: The quantity of clinical and demographic metadata differed by source and by participant and was supplied without curation.

This clone was seen a few times. Its antigen remains undetermined. No much larger clone is present one base from it, and per-base qualities are unavailable. Ends trimmed: V by 2 bases, J by 8 bases; bases unmatched to a gene: 7. The CDR3 contains 15 residues, cysteine and phenylalanine counted. Just the 45-base CDR3 DNA is kept, in frame starting at base 1. As encoded in the germline V gene (reference sequence), CDR1 is LGHDT while CDR2 is YNNKEL. The immunoSEQ Assay, a bias-controlled multiplex PCR, was used to amplify TCRbeta CDR3 regions from genomic DNA. On the study's bioinformatics: The number of nucleated cells in each sample was estimated by amplification of reference gene primers within the assay. Sequence reads were collapsed and filtered to measure the absolute abundance of every unique TCRbeta CDR3 rearrangement. For each sample, productive Simpson clonality was calculated by taking the square root of Simpson's diversity index across productive rearrangements. TCRdb's version of the immuneACCESS table is confined to in-frame rearrangements and falls short of the full clone set. An unresolved V gene accounts for under half of the shortfall where checked; the remainder is of unknown origin. The V and J calls and clone size are taken from that table; D and trimming were inferred from the DNA. Here the sample has about 15,000 clones; approximately 80% occur a single time. The ten largest make up 20% to 25% of the sample.

Sequenced: peripheral blood. The origin of this receptor is a man in his forties with active or convalescent COVID-19. The V and J genes are TRBV3-1 (or the pseudogene TRBV3-2) and TRBJ1-4; 8 central nucleotides agree with TRBD1. At the DNA level, the sequence is TGTGCCAGCAGCCAATCTACAGGGGGAGGGGAAAAACTGTTTTTT. This encodes CASSQSTGGGEKLFF.